The 14 T cell receptor beta chains below were found in one sample sequenced in a study of blood T cells in healthy people across ages (dated by TCRdb to about 2015). Library creation used 5' RACE. The instrument given in TCRdb is Illumina HiSeq 2500. A second about 7 to 12 cycle PCR used a sample-barcoded 5' primer and a J-beta primer mix. TCRdb itself trimmed the public reads at Q25 with fastp, ran MiXCR and retained productive beta chains. When rows share a CDR3 protein, they turn into one entry using the most common DNA and genes. This sample has 650,000 to 800,000 distinct CDR3 sequences in its table, and under 55% of those were observed once. About 19% of the sample is in the top ten clones. The sample was blood. Receptor source: a man aged 55 to 69 in good health.

The genes are TRBV7-2 and TRBJ1-2, with D unclear. The CDR3 runs 16 residues. Trimming pared 0 bases from V and 4 bases from J, leaving 15 bases between. The germline V gene has CDR1 SGHTA and CDR2 FQGNSA. The CDR3 reads CASSLAAVVTAYGYTF. The CDR3 bases are TGTGCCAGCAGCTTAGCAGCAGTTGTCACAGCCTATGGCTACACCTTC.

The J gene is TRBJ1-6, the V gene TRBV2; no reliable D call. In germline, CDR1 is SNHLY, CDR2 FYNNEI. This CDR3 region has 14 residues. The V and J ends lost 5 bases and 2 bases respectively, with 7 bases between them. CDR3 DNA sequence: TGTGCCAGCAGTCCGACAACCTATAATTCACCCCTCCACTTT. It codes for CASSPTTYNSPLHF.

At least ten counts were recorded for this clonotype. The V call is TRBV20-1, the J call TRBJ2-1; perhaps TRBD2 as D (5 bases). CDR3 length: 13 amino acids. Germline-derived CDR1 and CDR2 are DFQATT and SNEGSKA (reference sequence). With 7 bases removed from V and 4 bases from J, the gap between germline ends came to 14 bases. The CDR3 bases are TGCAGTGTCACCAGGACTGAGTACAATGAGCAGTTCTTC. This encodes CSVTRTEYNEQFF.

V and J are TRBV4-3 and TRBJ1-4; D remains ambiguous. Germline CDR1 reads LGHNA; CDR2 reads YSLEER. CDR3 size: 16 residues. Trimming took off 0 bases at V and 0 bases at J, with 8 bases between the two ends. CDR3 coding DNA: TGCGCCAGCAGCCAAGATCCTCGTCCAACTAATGAAAAACTGTTTTTT. Amino acid sequence: CASSQDPRPTNEKLFF.

This rearrangement joins TRBV5-1 to TRBJ1-4; D ambiguous. In germline, CDR1 is SGHRS, CDR2 YFSETQ. V shed 2 bases and J shed 0 bases, with 14 bases lying between them. The CDR3 consists of 17 residues. CDR3 region: CASSFGSAPTTNEKLFF. The CDR3 nucleotides read TGCGCCAGCAGCTTCGGTTCGGCCCCCACAACTAATGAAAAACTGTTTTTT.

The chain combines TRBV6-4 with TRBJ2-1; 7 nucleotides match TRBD1. Trimming removed 5 bases from V and 8 bases from J; junction bases left unmatched: 12. The CDR3 is 15 residues long. CDR1 is MRHNA and CDR2 is SNTAGT in the germline V gene. As DNA, the CDR3 is TGTGCCAGCAGTCAACAGGGGACAAGAGTGGATGAGCAGTTCTTC. The encoded protein is CASSQQGTRVDEQFF.

The chain couples TRBV20-1 to TRBJ1-1; TRBD1 might be the D (5 bases). CDR3 length: 15 residues. Trimming took 3 bases from V and 5 from J, leaving 19 bases between them. Per germline, CDR1 DFQATT and CDR2 SNEGSKA (reference sequence). The CDR3 is CSARSGAQGRTEAFF. CDR3 bases: TGCAGTGCTAGGAGCGGGGCGCAGGGAAGGACTGAAGCTTTCTTT.

V and J are TRBV6-5 and TRBJ2-7, with D hard to call. The V end was cut by 0 bases, the J end by 3 bases, with 6 bases between. Germline assignment: CDR1 MNHEY and CDR2 SVGAGI. This CDR3 has 13 residues. The CDR3 DNA follows: TGTGCCAGCAGTTACTCGGCCGGCTACGAGCAGTACTTC. It yields the protein CASSYSAGYEQYF.

This clonotype was found many times. V and J are TRBV7-9 and TRBJ1-4; no definite D call. The length of the CDR3 is 14 residues. Germline V gives CDR1 SEHNR, CDR2 FQNEAQ (reference sequence). V was shortened by 1 base and J by 8 bases, with 11 bases between the two germline ends. CDR3 protein: CASSLVPGREKLFF. The CDR3 coding sequence is TGTGCCAGCAGCTTAGTTCCCGGGAGGGAAAAACTGTTTTTT.

This clonotype occurred once. This chain uses TRBV27 with TRBJ1-1; D remains ambiguous. Trimming cost V 5 bases and J 5 bases, with 12 bases left between them. Germline V gene sequence: CDR1 MNHEY, CDR2 SMNVEV (reference sequence). This CDR3 comprises 13 residues. The CDR3 coding sequence is TGTGCCAGCAGTGTAGATTCGAGGACTGAAGCTTTCTTT. It specifies CASSVDSRTEAFF.

This chain connects TRBV6-1 to TRBJ1-6, with D possibly matching TRBD1 (6 bases). The CDR3 has 13 residues. V gave up 8 bases and J gave up 6 bases, with 11 bases separating them. Germline lookup yields CDR1 MNHNS and CDR2 SASEGT. The CDR3 reads CASQKTGNSPLHF. For the CDR3, the DNA is TGTGCCAGCCAGAAGACAGGTAATTCACCCCTCCACTTT.

The CDR3 loop is CAIRPGVVHDYGYTF. CDR3 nucleotides: TGTGCCATCAGACCTGGGGTAGTTCACGACTATGGCTACACCTTC. This rearrangement joins TRBV6-2 or TRBV6-3 to TRBJ1-2, with D unclear. The V end was cut by 10 bases, the J end by 3 bases, with 21 bases between. The CDR3 runs 15 residues. CDR1 and CDR2 from the germline V gene are MNHEY and SVGEGT.

As regards this clonotype: The junction does not match germline at one end; this may be a read error. This sequence joins TRBV15 and TRBJ2-4, with 7 bases lining up with TRBD1. The closer fit of TRBJ2-7 to the DNA end suggests the J call may be wrong. Germline CDR1 is LNHNV and CDR2 is YYDKDF (reference sequence). The CDR3 runs 14 residues. The CDR3 loop reads CTTSARQGSYEQYF. The CDR3 bases are TGTACCACCAGTGCGCGACAGGGATCCTACGAGCAGTACTTC.

As regards this clonotype: The junction does not match germline at one end; this may be a read error. This chain connects TRBV5-5 to TRBJ2-2; D gene ambiguous. The germline gives CDR1 SGHKS, CDR2 YYEKEE (reference sequence). The CDR3 extends over 13 amino acids. The CDR3 is CTSSPMRTGELFF. In DNA form, the CDR3 reads TGTACCAGCAGCCCCATGCGCACCGGGGAGCTGTTTTTT.